One sample yielded the 18 T cell receptor beta chains listed below, sequenced in a study of blood T cell repertoires in COVID-19. Using immunoSEQ multiplex PCR, the repertoire was profiled, and TCRdb retains in-frame clones only, with some absent. The sample records 55,000 to 70,000 clones, 80% to 90% being singletons. The sequencing sample was made of peripheral blood. The receptors come from an elderly man with acute or convalescent COVID-19.

In its sample, this clone was seen a few times. CDR3 nucleotide sequence: TGTGCCAGTAGGGAAGGGCTAGCGGGAGACTATGAGCAGTTCTTC. Translated, it gives CASREGLAGDYEQFF. This chain uses TRBV19 with TRBJ2-1, with 10 bases that match TRBD2. Germline CDR1 reads LNHDA; CDR2 reads SQIVND (reference sequence). The CDR3 spans 15 residues. The V gene end was trimmed by 6 bases and the J gene end by 8 bases; junction bases not matched to a gene: 10.

The chain joins TRBV4-2 to TRBJ2-3; D might be TRBD2 (6 bases). V was shortened by 4 bases and J by 8 bases, with 13 bases between the two germline ends. Germline assignment: CDR1 LGHNA and CDR2 YNFKEQ. The CDR3 totals 13 residues. The CDR3 sequence: CASSLETGATQYF. In nucleotides, the CDR3 is TGTGCCAGCAGCCTCGAGACGGGAGCTACGCAGTATTTT.

The V and J genes are TRBV19 and TRBJ1-4; TRBD1 is a possible D gene (6 bases). The CDR3 consists of 15 residues. Trimming took off 7 bases at V and 5 bases at J, with 17 bases between the two ends. Germline-derived CDR1 and CDR2 are LNHDA and SQIVND (reference sequence). This CDR3 reads CASNSPGQRNEKLFF. In DNA, the CDR3 is TGTGCCAGTAACTCACCGGGACAAAGAAATGAAAAACTGTTTTTT.

The gene calls are TRBV28 and TRBJ1-2; a possible D gene is TRBD1 (6 bases). Germline-derived CDR1 and CDR2 are MDHEN and SYDVKM. CDR3 length equals 12 residues. Trimming left V 8 bases short and J 8 bases short, with 15 bases between. The CDR3 region has the DNA TGTGCCAGCTTTCAGGGGAATAAAGGCTACACCTTC. Translating gives CASFQGNKGYTF.

This chain's CDR3 is CASRSGTGFKDTQYF. Here the CDR3 DNA reads TGTGCCAGCCGTTCAGGGACAGGCTTTAAAGATACGCAGTATTTT. The chain couples TRBV7-3 to TRBJ2-3; 8 bases map to TRBD1. Germline CDR1 reads SGHTA; CDR2 reads FQGTGA. With V trimmed by 8 bases and J by 5 bases, 12 bases remained unmatched. CDR3 length equals 15 residues.

The chain links TRBV14 to TRBJ2-2; 9 nucleotides agree with TRBD1. The CDR3 sequence is 16 residues long. Germline V gene sequence: CDR1 SGHDN, CDR2 FVKESK. V was pared by 3 bases and J by 4 bases, with 6 bases of the junction left unmatched. The CDR3 sequence: CASSHVSGQGTGELFF. The CDR3, as DNA: TGTGCCAGCAGCCACGTTTCGGGACAGGGCACCGGGGAGCTGTTTTTT.

CDR3 residues: CATGGDLDEQYF. The CDR3 DNA follows: TGTGCCACCGGGGGGGATCTGGACGAGCAGTACTTC. V is TRBV24-1 and J is TRBJ2-7, with 7 bases that match TRBD2. Looked up from germline, CDR1 is KGHDR and CDR2 is SFDVKD. The CDR3 is 12 residues long. With 9 bases clipped from V and 5 bases from J, the junction kept 6 bases outside the gene matches.

This clone has just a few counts. V gene TRBV7-9 combines with J gene TRBJ2-1, with D possibly being TRBD2 (6 bases). The CDR3 covers 15 residues. Germline lookup yields CDR1 SEHNR and CDR2 FQNEAQ (reference sequence). V gave up 5 bases and J gave up 6 bases, with 17 bases separating them. The CDR3 region is CASSAQAWRGNEQFF. As DNA, the CDR3 is TGTGCCAGCAGCGCACAGGCCTGGAGGGGCAATGAGCAGTTCTTC.

The chain carries TRBV7-2 and TRBJ2-2; 13 bases are shared with TRBD2. Germline CDR1 is SGHTA and CDR2 is FQGNSA. The CDR3 length is 19 residues. Losses at the gene ends were 7 bases for V and 7 bases for J; bases not matched to a gene: 18. CDR3 DNA sequence: TGTGCCAGCACGCTACCGTCTACAGGACTAGCGGGAGTAATCGGGGAGCTGTTTTTT. Translating it yields CASTLPSTGLAGVIGELFF.

This chain joins TRBV19 and TRBJ1-1; 7 bases map to TRBD1. V lost 5 bases and J lost 1; bases outside the gene matches: 4. The germline CDR1 and CDR2 sequences are LNHDA and SQIVND (reference sequence). The CDR3 is made up of 14 amino acids. CDR3 nucleotide sequence: TGTGCCAGTAGTCCCTACAGGGGGAACACTGAAGCTTTCTTT. It translates to CASSPYRGNTEAFF. The full variable domain, completed using reference TRBV19 and TRBJ1-1, is DGGITQSPKYLFRKEGQNVTLSCEQNLNHDAMYWYRQDPGQGLRLIYYSQIVNDFQKGDIAEGYSVSREKKESFPLTVTSAQKNPTAFYLCASSPYRGNTEAFFGQGTRLTVV.

In its sample, this clone was seen once. Here the CDR3 DNA reads TGTGCCAGCAGCCTCGACAGGGTGGTCGAAAAACTGTTTTTT. This encodes CASSLDRVVEKLFF. The chain combines TRBV11-2 with TRBJ1-4; 7 bases align to TRBD1. The germline V gene encodes CDR1 SGHAT and CDR2 FQNNGV. The CDR3 sequence is 14 residues long. V lost 5 bases and J lost 8; bases outside the gene matches: 8.

This clone was seen repeatedly, ten times or more. The J gene is TRBJ1-6, the V gene TRBV19; 7 bases fit TRBD1. Germline V lookup: CDR1 LNHDA, CDR2 SQIVND (reference sequence). With V trimmed by 3 bases and J by 10 bases, 6 bases remained unmatched. This CDR3 comprises 14 residues. CDR3 residues: CASSIQGGVSPLHF. The CDR3 DNA reads as TGTGCCAGTAGTATCCAGGGGGGAGTATCACCCCTCCACTTT.

This clone was picked up a small number of times. The chain carries TRBV6-4 and TRBJ1-5; TRBD1 might be the D (5 bases). Germline CDR1 reads MRHNA; CDR2 reads SNTAGT. V lost 6 bases and J 5 bases, leaving 11 bases between the germline ends. The CDR3 totals 13 residues. The CDR3 here is CASSQGRDQPQHF. The CDR3 DNA follows: TGTGCCAGCAGCCAAGGCAGGGATCAGCCCCAGCATTTT.

CDR3 in amino acids: CATRDPVLDTQYF. The CDR3 nucleotides are TGTGCCACCAGAGATCCAGTCTTAGATACGCAGTATTTT. This chain connects TRBV24-1 to TRBJ2-3; D gene ambiguous. Trimming shortened V by 7 bases and J by 5 bases, and 12 bases separated the two germline ends. The CDR3 sequence is 13 residues long. Germline-derived CDR1 and CDR2 are KGHDR and SFDVKD.

The chain couples TRBV11-3 to TRBJ2-1; 8 nucleotides agree with TRBD2. Germline CDR1 and CDR2: SGHNT and YENEEA. V lost 2 bases to trimming and J lost 6 bases; unmatched junction nucleotides: 9. The CDR3 has 16 amino acids. The CDR3 DNA sequence: TGTGCCAGCAGCTTATCCGGACTAGCCGGGGGCAATGAGCAGTTCTTC. Amino acids: CASSLSGLAGGNEQFF.

This rearrangement joins TRBV5-1 to TRBJ2-3; D not resolved. Trimming pared 0 bases from V and 0 bases from J, leaving 14 bases between. The CDR3 sequence is 17 residues long. CDR1 is SGHRS, CDR2 YFSETQ, per germline. The CDR3 nucleotides read TGCGCCAGCAGCTTGGATGGGTGGAGCGACAGCACAGATACGCAGTATTTT. Encoded protein: CASSLDGWSDSTDTQYF.

The V and J genes are TRBV29-1 and TRBJ2-7, with D uncertain. Trimming pared 4 bases from V and 7 bases from J, leaving 20 bases between. Germline values: CDR1 SQVTM, CDR2 ANQGSEA. CDR3 length equals 14 residues. Here the CDR3 DNA reads TGCAGCGTTGTATTGGCCCCCCATTTTCGAGAGCAGTACTTC. Translating it yields CSVVLAPHFREQYF.

This clone was picked up a small number of times. The V and J genes are TRBV6-2 or TRBV6-3 and TRBJ1-4; D perhaps matches TRBD1 (6 bases). Trimming removed 6 bases from V and 6 bases from J, with 26 bases in between. This CDR3 is built from 18 residues. Germline V gene sequence: CDR1 MNHEY, CDR2 SVGEGT. CDR3 in amino acids: CASSPRWGGRTGHEKLFF. The CDR3 DNA is TGTGCCAGCAGCCCTCGCTGGGGGGGGAGAACAGGGCATGAAAAACTGTTTTTT.